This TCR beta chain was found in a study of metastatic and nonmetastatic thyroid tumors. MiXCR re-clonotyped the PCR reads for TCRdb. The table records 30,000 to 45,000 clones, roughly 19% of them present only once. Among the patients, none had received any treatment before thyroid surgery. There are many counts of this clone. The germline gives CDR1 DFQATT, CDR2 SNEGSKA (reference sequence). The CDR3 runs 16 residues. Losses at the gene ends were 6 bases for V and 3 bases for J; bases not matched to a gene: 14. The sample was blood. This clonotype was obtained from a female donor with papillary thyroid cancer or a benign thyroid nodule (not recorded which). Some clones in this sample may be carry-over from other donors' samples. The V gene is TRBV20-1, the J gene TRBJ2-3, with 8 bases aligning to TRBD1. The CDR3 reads CSAYQLGQGFTDTQYF. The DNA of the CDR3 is TGCAGTGCATATCAACTAGGACAGGGTTTTACAGATACGCAGTATTTT.